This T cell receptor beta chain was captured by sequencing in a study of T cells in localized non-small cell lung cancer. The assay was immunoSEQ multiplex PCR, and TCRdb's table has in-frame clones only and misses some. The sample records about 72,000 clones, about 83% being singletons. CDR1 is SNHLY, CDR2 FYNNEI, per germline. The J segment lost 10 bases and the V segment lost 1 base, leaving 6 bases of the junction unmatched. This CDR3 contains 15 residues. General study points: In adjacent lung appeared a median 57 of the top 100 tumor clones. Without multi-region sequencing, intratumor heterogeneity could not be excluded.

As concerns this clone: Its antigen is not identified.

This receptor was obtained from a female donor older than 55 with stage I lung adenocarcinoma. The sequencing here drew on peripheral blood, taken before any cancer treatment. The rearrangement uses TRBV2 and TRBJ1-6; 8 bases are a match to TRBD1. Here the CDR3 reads CASSEGDRGRSPLHF. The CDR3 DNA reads TGTGCCAGCAGTGAAGGTGACAGGGGCCGGTCACCCCTCCACTTT.